Below, one T cell receptor (beta chain) is given with its context. No antigen is known for it. TCRdb's copy holds only in-frame clones and misses some; the assay was immunoSEQ multiplex PCR. Of under 2.5 million clones in the sample, under 95% were seen once. This record belongs to a study of shared clonotypes between healthy human individuals. Study-wide results and caveats: Collection of samples was limited to blood; tissue repertoires likely differ. A generally larger estimated richness was seen in naive subsets than in memory subsets.

This CDR3 contains 17 residues. The trim removed 7 bases at V and 4 bases at J, leaving 17 bases unmatched. The germline CDR1 and CDR2 sequences are LNHNV and YYDKDF (reference sequence). Source material: naive CD4+ T cells from PBMCs. This sample's subset: CD45RA+ positively selected. This TCR was recovered from a man between 18 and 35 years old in good health. Some clones in this sample may be carry-over from other donors' samples. The chain joins TRBV15 to TRBJ1-2; 8 bases agree with TRBD1. CDR3 loop: CATIPGPGTGNFYGYTF. The CDR3 DNA reads TGTGCCACCATCCCCGGCCCAGGGACAGGAAACTTCTATGGCTACACCTTC. Using reference TRBV15 and TRBJ1-2 for the parts outside the CDR3, the full variable domain is DAMVIQNPRYQVTQFGKPVTLSCSQTLNHNVMYWYQQKSSQAPKLLFHYYDKDFNNEADTPDNFQSRRPNTSFCFLDIRSPGLGDTAMYLCATIPGPGTGNFYGYTFGSGTRLTVV.